These 9 T cell receptor beta chains were sequenced from one sample in a study of OX40 agonist ivuxolimab in advanced cancers. TCRdb keeps only in-frame clones here, not all; method: immunoSEQ multiplex PCR. Of 6,500 to 8,500 clones listed, 73% were seen once; the top ten hold roughly three fifths. This sample comprised CD4+ or CD8+ T cells sorted from blood, obtained in a trial of the OX40 agonist ivuxolimab. These receptor sequences come from an adult with an advanced solid tumor such as melanoma, head and neck, liver or kidney cancer.

In regard to this clone: This sample also contains other DNA sequences that code for the same CDR3. V gene TRBV13 combines with J gene TRBJ2-7; the D call may be TRBD1 or TRBD2 (5 bases each). The CDR3 is 12 residues long. Trimming left V 5 bases short and J 6 bases short, with 11 bases between. Germline V gene sequence: CDR1 PRHDT, CDR2 FYEKMQ (reference sequence). CDR3 coding DNA: TGTGCCAGCAGCGGGGGTCGTGGCGAGCAGTACTTC. This sequence encodes CASSGGRGEQYF.

This clone was recorded only once. This chain uses TRBV18 with TRBJ2-7, with D possibly matching TRBD2 (6 bases). Germline lookup yields CDR1 KGHSH and CDR2 LQKENI. The CDR3 contains 14 residues. Trimming took 8 bases from V and 2 from J, leaving 16 bases between them. The CDR3 DNA follows: TGTGCCAGCCACGGAGGGGAGGAAACCTACGAGCAGTACTTC. Translated: CASHGGEETYEQYF.

The rearrangement joins TRBV28 to TRBJ1-5, with D unresolved. The V end was cut by 6 bases, the J end by 2 bases, with 11 bases between. The CDR3 has 14 residues. The germline V gene encodes CDR1 MDHEN and CDR2 SYDVKM. CDR3 loop: CASRREWGNQPQHF. The CDR3 DNA reads TGTGCCAGCAGGCGGGAGTGGGGCAATCAGCCCCAGCATTTT.

A note on this clone: A much larger clonotype is one base distant, so this may be a read error. The chain uses TRBV4-2 and TRBJ2-7; 8 bases map to TRBD1. Germline assignment: CDR1 LGHNA and CDR2 YNFKEQ. CDR3 length equals 14 residues. The junction had 10 bases not matched to a gene; V was cut back by 7 bases and J by 5 bases. The CDR3: CASNSSGGRDEQYF. CDR3 coding DNA: TGTGCCAGCAACTCATCAGGGGGCCGCGACGAGCAGTACTTC.

The V gene is TRBV11-2, the J gene TRBJ2-1, with no clear D. The CDR3 sequence is 13 residues long. V was shortened by 1 base and J by 8 bases, with 9 bases between the two germline ends. The germline gives CDR1 SGHAT, CDR2 FQNNGV. For the CDR3, the DNA is TGTGCCAGCAGCTTAGGGACGCGCCATGAGCAGTTCTTC. Protein sequence: CASSLGTRHEQFF. Combining the CDR3 with reference TRBV11-2 and TRBJ2-1 gives the whole variable domain EAGVAQSPRYKIIEKRQSVAFWCNPISGHATLYWYQQILGQGPKLLIQFQNNGVVDDSQLPKDRFSAERLKGVDSTLKIQPAKLEDSAVYLCASSLGTRHEQFFGPGTRLTVL.

The gene calls are TRBV9 and TRBJ2-1; 8 bases fit TRBD2. There are 16 residues in the CDR3. Germline CDR1 SGDLS, CDR2 YYNGEE. The V and J ends lost 0 bases and 9 bases, in that order; junction bases with no gene match: 11. In nucleotides, the CDR3 is TGTGCCAGCAGCGTAGGGGCCCTCCGGGGGGGCGCTGAGCAGTTCTTC. Its protein product is CASSVGALRGGAEQFF.

The rearrangement joins TRBV27 to TRBJ1-5; D is perhaps TRBD1 (6 bases). Trimming took 6 bases from V and 3 from J, leaving 12 bases between them. Germline V gene lookup returns CDR1 MNHEY and CDR2 SMNVEV (reference sequence). The CDR3 contains 14 residues. The CDR3: CASSFTGPNQPQHF. The CDR3 DNA is TGTGCCAGCAGCTTTACAGGGCCCAATCAGCCCCAGCATTTT.

This clone is categorized as medium-sized. The rearrangement links TRBV6-5 to TRBJ1-2; TRBD1 matches at 7 bases. Trimming at V came to 2 bases and at J to 8 bases, leaving 8 bases not matched to a gene. The germline V gene encodes CDR1 MNHEY and CDR2 SVGAGI. CDR3 length: 14 amino acids. CDR3 sequence reads: CASSYGRGVEGYTF. For the CDR3, the DNA is TGTGCCAGCAGTTACGGCAGGGGGGTGGAAGGCTACACCTTC.

V gene TRBV13 combines with J gene TRBJ2-3; D call uncertain. The CDR3 length is 11 residues. Germline CDR1 and CDR2: PRHDT and FYEKMQ (reference sequence). V was pared by 3 bases and J by 3 bases, with 1 base between. The CDR3 nucleotides read TGTGCCAGCAGCTTTACAGATACGCAGTATTTT. This codes for CASSFTDTQYF.